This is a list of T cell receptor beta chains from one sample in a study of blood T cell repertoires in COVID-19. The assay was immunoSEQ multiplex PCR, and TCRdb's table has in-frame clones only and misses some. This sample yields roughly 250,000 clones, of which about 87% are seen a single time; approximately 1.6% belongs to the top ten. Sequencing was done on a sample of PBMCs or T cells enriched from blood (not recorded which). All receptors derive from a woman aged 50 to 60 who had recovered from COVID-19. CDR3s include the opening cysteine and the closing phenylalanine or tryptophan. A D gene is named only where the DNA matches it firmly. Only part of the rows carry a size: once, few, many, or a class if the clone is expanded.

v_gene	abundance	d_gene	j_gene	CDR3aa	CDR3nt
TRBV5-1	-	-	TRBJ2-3	CASSSATSPSTDTQYF	TGCGCCAGCAGCTCTGCGACTAGTCCCAGCACAGATACGCAGTATTTT
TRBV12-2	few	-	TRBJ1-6	CASRTQTFSPLHF	TGTGCAAGTCGCACTCAGACTTTTTCACCCCTCCACTTT
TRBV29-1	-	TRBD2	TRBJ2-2	CSVGSSGKKNTGELFF	TGCAGCGTTGGGTCTAGCGGGAAAAAGAACACCGGGGAGCTGTTTTTT
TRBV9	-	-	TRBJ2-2	CASSVQNTGELFF	TGTGCCAGCAGCGTACAGAACACCGGGGAGCTGTTTTTT
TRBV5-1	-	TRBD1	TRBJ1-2	CASTAEGTGDLGYGYTF	TGCGCCAGCACCGCAGAGGGGACAGGGGATCTAGGCTATGGCTACACCTTC
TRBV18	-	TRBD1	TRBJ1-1	CASSFQTGTGALNTEAFF	TGTGCCAGCTCCTTTCAAACCGGGACAGGGGCGTTGAACACTGAAGCTTTCTTT
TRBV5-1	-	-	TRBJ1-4	CASSRDSTNEKLFF	TGCGCCAGCAGCCGTGACAGTACTAATGAAAAACTGTTTTTT
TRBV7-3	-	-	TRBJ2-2	CASSNAGTRNTGELFF	TGTGCCAGCAGCAACGCCGGGACAAGGAACACCGGGGAGCTGTTTTTT
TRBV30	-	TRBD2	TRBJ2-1	CAWSLGGGTNEQFF	TGTGCCTGGTCCTTGGGGGGGGGTACCAATGAGCAGTTCTTC
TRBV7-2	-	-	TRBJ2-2	CASSHPRGVGTGELFF	TGTGCCAGCAGCCACCCTAGGGGCGTCGGCACCGGGGAGCTGTTTTTT
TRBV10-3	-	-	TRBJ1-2	CAIRYTGTTYGYTF	TGTGCCATCAGATACACCGGGACAACCTATGGCTACACCTTC
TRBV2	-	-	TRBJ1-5	CASRGDEQPQHF	TGTGCCAGCAGGGGAGATGAACAGCCCCAGCATTTT
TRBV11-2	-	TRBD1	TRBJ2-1	CASSSGTVYNEQFF	TGTGCCAGCAGCTCCGGGACAGTCTACAATGAGCAGTTCTTC
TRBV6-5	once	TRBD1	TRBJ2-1	CASSKPGQGLNEQFF	TGTGCCAGCAGTAAACCGGGACAGGGGCTGAATGAGCAGTTCTTC
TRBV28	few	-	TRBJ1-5	CASSTQGSNQPQHF	TGTGCCAGCAGCACCCAGGGGAGCAATCAGCCCCAGCATTTT
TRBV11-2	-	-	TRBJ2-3	CASSLVLLRWGTDTQYF	TGTGCCAGCAGCTTAGTTTTGTTGCGGTGGGGCACAGATACGCAGTATTTT